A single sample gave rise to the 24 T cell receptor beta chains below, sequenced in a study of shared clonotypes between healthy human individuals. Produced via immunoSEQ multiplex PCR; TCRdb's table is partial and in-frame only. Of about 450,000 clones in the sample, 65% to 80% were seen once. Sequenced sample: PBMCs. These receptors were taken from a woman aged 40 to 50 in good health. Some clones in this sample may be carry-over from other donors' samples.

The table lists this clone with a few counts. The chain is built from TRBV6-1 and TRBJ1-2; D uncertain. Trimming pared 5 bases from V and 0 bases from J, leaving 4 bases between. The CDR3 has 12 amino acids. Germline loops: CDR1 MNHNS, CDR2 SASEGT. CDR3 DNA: TGTGCCAGCAGTACACCTAACTATGGCTACACCTTC. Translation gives CASSTPNYGYTF.

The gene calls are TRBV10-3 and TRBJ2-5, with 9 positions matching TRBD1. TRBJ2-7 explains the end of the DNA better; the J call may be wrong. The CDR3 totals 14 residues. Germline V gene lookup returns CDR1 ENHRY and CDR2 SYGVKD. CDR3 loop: CAIRPQGAPLEQYF. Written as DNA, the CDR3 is TGTGCCATCAGGCCACAGGGGGCGCCGCTCGAGCAGTACTTC.

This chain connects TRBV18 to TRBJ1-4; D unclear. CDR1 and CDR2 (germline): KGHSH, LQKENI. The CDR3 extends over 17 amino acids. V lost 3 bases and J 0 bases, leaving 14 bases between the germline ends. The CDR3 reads CASSPRQVAATNEKLFF. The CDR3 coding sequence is TGTGCCAGCTCACCGCGGCAGGTGGCGGCAACTAATGAAAAACTGTTTTTT.

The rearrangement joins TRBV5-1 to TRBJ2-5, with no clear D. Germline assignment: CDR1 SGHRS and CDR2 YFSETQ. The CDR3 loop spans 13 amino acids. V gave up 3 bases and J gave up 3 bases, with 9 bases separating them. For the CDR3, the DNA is TGCGCCAGCAGCTCCCGCGTGGAAGAGACCCAGTACTTC. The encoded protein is CASSSRVEETQYF.

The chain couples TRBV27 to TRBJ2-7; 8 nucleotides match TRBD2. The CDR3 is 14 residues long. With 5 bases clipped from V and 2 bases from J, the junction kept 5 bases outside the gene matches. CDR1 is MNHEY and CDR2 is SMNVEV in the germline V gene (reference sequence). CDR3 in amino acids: CASSRGLEPYEQYF. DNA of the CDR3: TGTGCCAGCAGTAGGGGACTAGAGCCCTACGAGCAGTACTTC.

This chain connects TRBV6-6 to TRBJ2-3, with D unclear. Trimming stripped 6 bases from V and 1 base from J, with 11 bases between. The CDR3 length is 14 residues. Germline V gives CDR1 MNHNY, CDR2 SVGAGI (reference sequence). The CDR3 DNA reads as TGTGCCAGCAGGCCAGCTCCGGGCACAGATACGCAGTATTTT. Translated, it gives CASRPAPGTDTQYF.

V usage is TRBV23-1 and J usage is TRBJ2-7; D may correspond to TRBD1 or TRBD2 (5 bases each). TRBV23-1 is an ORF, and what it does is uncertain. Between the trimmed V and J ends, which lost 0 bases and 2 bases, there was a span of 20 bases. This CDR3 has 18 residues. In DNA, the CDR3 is TGCGCCAGCAGTCAATCACAAGAACGGGGCCCCTTGACCTACGAGCAGTACTTC. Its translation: CASSQSQERGPLTYEQYF.

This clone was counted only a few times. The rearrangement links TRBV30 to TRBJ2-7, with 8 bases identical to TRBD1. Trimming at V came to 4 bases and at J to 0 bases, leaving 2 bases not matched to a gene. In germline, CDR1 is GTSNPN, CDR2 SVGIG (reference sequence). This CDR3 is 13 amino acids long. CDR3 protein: CAWMGTGSYEQYF. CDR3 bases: TGTGCCTGGATGGGGACAGGCTCCTACGAGCAGTACTTC.

The CDR3 region has the DNA TGTGCCACAGTACAGGGGGTGAATCAGCCCCAGCATTTT. The encoded protein is CATVQGVNQPQHF. The gene calls are TRBV6-6 and TRBJ1-5; 8 bases line up with TRBD1. The germline CDR1 and CDR2 sequences are MNHNY and SVGAGI (reference sequence). The CDR3 spans 13 residues. V lost 10 bases and J lost 4; bases outside the gene matches: 6.

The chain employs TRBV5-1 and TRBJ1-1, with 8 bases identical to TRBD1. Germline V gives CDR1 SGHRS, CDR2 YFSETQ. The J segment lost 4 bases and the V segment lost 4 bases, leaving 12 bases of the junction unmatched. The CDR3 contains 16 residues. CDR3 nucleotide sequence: TGCGCCAGCAGCCCATCGACAGGGGCGGTAGGCACTGAAGCTTTCTTT. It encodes CASSPSTGAVGTEAFF.

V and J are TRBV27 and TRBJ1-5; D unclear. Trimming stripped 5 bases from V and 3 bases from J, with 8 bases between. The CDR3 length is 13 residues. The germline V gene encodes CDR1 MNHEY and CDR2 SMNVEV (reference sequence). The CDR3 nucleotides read TGTGCCAGCAGTCCGATGTACAATCAGCCCCAGCATTTT. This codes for CASSPMYNQPQHF.

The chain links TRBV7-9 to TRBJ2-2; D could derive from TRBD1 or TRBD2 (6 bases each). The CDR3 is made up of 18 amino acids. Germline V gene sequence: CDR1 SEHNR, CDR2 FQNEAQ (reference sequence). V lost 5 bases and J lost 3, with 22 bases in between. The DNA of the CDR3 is TGTGCCAGCAGCCGCACAGGTCGGGGGCGAGGGGACACCGGGGAGCTGTTTTTT. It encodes CASSRTGRGRGDTGELFF.

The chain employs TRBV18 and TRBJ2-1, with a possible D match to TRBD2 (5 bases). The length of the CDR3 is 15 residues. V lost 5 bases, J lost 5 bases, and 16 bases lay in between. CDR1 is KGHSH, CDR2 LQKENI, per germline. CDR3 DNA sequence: TGTGCCAGCTCATCAGTGGGAGATCGAAACAATGAGCAGTTCTTC. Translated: CASSSVGDRNNEQFF.

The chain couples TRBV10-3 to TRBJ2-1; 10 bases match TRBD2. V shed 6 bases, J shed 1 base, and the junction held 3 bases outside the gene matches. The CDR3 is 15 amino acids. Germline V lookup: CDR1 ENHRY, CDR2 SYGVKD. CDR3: CAIRQAGGSYNEQFF. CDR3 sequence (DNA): TGTGCCATCAGACAAGCGGGAGGGTCCTACAATGAGCAGTTCTTC.

The CDR3 DNA reads as TGTGCCAGCAGCTTCGACAGGTCAGGGTTTAGGGGCGCTGAAAAACTGTTTTTT. Its protein product is CASSFDRSGFRGAEKLFF. The rearrangement links TRBV7-9 to TRBJ1-4, with D maybe TRBD1 (6 bases). With 3 bases removed from V and 7 bases from J, the gap between germline ends came to 24 bases. This CDR3 has 18 residues. Germline CDR1 is SEHNR and CDR2 is FQNEAQ (reference sequence).

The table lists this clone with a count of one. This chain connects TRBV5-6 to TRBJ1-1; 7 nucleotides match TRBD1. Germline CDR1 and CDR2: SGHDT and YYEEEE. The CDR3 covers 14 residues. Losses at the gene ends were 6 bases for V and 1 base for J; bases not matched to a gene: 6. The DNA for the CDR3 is TGTGCCAGCAACGTTGACAGGGAGAACACTGAAGCTTTCTTT. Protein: CASNVDRENTEAFF.

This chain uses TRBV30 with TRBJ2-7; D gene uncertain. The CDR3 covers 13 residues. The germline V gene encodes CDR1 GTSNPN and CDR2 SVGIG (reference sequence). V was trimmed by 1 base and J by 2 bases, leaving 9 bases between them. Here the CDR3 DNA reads TGTGCCTGGAGTGCCCTGATAGCCTACGAGCAGTACTTC. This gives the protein CAWSALIAYEQYF.

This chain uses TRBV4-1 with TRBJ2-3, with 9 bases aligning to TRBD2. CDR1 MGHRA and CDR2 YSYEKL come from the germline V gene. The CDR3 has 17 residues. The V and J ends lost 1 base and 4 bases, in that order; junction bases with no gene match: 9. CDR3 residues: CASSQGPIAGAADTQYF. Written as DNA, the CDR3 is TGCGCCAGCAGCCAAGGGCCGATAGCGGGAGCGGCAGATACGCAGTATTTT.

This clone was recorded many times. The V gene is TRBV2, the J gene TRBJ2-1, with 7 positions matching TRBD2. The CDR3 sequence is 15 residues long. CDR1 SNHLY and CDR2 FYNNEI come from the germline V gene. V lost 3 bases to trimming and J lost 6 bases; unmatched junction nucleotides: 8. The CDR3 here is CASSERTSDVNEQFF. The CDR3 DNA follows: TGTGCCAGCAGTGAGCGAACTAGCGACGTCAATGAGCAGTTCTTC.

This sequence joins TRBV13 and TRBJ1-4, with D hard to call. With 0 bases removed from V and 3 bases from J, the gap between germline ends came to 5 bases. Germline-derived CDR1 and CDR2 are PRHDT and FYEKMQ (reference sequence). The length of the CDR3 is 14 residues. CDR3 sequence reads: CASSLGLSNEKLFF. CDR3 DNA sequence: TGTGCCAGCAGCTTAGGACTATCTAATGAAAAACTGTTTTTT.

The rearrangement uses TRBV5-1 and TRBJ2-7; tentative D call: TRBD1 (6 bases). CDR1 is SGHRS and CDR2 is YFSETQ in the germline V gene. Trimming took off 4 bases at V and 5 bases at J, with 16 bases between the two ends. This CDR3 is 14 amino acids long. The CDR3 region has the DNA TGCGCCAGCAGCGTCGGACAGAAGTTTGACGAGCAGTACTTC. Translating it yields CASSVGQKFDEQYF.

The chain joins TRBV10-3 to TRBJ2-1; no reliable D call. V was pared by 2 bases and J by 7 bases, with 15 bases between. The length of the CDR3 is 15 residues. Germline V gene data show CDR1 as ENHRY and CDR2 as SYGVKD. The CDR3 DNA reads TGTGCCATCAGTGAGGGGCAGGCCTTGAGGAATGAGCAGTTCTTC. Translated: CAISEGQALRNEQFF.

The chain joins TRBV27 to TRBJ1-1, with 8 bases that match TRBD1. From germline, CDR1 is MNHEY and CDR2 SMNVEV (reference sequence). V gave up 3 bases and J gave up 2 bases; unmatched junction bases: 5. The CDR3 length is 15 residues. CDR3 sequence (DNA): TGTGCCAGCAGTTTCAGGGGGCGCGGTAACACTGAAGCTTTCTTT. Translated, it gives CASSFRGRGNTEAFF.

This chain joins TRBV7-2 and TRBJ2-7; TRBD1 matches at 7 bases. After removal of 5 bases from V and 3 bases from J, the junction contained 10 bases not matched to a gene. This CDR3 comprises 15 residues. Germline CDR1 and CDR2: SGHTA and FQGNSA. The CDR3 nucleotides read TGTGCCAGCAGCCGAAGAACAGGGGAAGGCTACGAGCAGTACTTC. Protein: CASSRRTGEGYEQYF.